This TCR beta chain came from a study of blood T cells in healthy people across ages (dated by TCRdb to the mid-2010s). Study-wide context: Template switching captured roughly one uniquely barcoded TCR beta cDNA molecule per two T cells in model experiments. The study measured age-related changes in TCR beta repertoire diversity using deep sequencing normalized with unique cDNA molecular identifiers. The donors were split into four age groups: young (average about 15 years), middle-aged (roughly 42), aged (roughly 60) and long-lived (approximately 89). To avoid experimental bias, donors of different ages were spread randomly across the sequencing lanes. Using the same blood draw, the study looked at two additional independent replicas of 1 million unique cDNA reads for two donors, one aged 18 to 30 and the other aged 80 or older. Study-wide conclusions, independent of this receptor: Compared with the aged group, the long-lived group had more naive CD4+ T cells, fewer expanded clones and increased TCR diversity, a pattern suggesting age selection. Estimates of total diversity based on one million sequenced T cells were regarded as lower bounds and as underestimates. There was a strong correlation between observed TCR beta diversity and the percentage of naive T cells measured by flow cytometry. Because the CMV infection status of the donors was unknown, age-related changes in expanded clonotypes may potentially have been confounded. As age increased, observed TCR beta diversity per million T cells dropped in a roughly linear way, and a significant reduction was already evident by age 40. Conclusive comparison of naive and antigen-experienced compartments was prevented by the profiling of bulk unsorted PBMCs.

The library was made by 5' RACE. Sequencing was carried out with an Illumina HiSeq 2500. A second PCR of roughly 6 to 11 cycles was run with a J-beta primer mix and a sample-barcoded 5' primer. A template-switch 5' adaptor carrying 12 random nucleotides introduced a unique molecular identifier onto each TCR beta cDNA molecule. Each sample yielded at least 3 million CDR3-containing paired-end reads. First-strand cDNA synthesis was performed from all RNA using the Mint cDNA synthesis kit, with priming by a TRBC-specific oligonucleotide. After uracil-DNA glycosylase treatment, a first 18-cycle PCR used universal primers M1SS and BC2_uni_R on all cDNA. The published analysis was carried out like this. For normalization, 1 million high-quality reads, each with a distinct molecular identifier, were randomly selected from each sample. Instead of being binned into consensus sequences, reads with shared molecular identifiers were discarded. MiTCR, with a Q25 quality threshold and the strictest error-elimination algorithm, was used for CDR3 identification, clonotype clustering and error correction. A nonparametric unseen species model with Euler transformation was used to estimate lower-bound total TCR beta diversity. TCRdb applied fastp at Q25 and MiXCR to the public reads, then kept only in-frame beta chains. Rows matching on CDR3 protein sequence are summarized as one entry with the most common DNA and genes. The V and J calls were determined by TCRdb, not by the authors. The sample includes 500,000 to 600,000 distinct CDR3 sequences, with roughly a quarter observed a single time. The ten biggest clones cover less than 20% of the sample.

On this clonotype: There is no known antigen for this receptor. It has no much larger one-base neighbor in the sample; base qualities were not kept.

The approximately 40 donors, aged 6 to 90 years, were systemically healthy Caucasian individuals from Russia. Roughly 9 milliliters of peripheral blood were drawn from each donor into EDTA-treated Vacutainer tubes. PBMCs were isolated by Ficoll-Paque density-gradient centrifugation, with at least 7 million obtained per sample. Total RNA, at least 6 micrograms per sample, was extracted from PBMCs with Trizol reagent. The percentages of naive CD45RAhigh/CD27high T cells were determined by flow cytometry on a PBMC aliquot from every donor. The CDR3 spans 15 residues, from the cysteine through the phenylalanine. CDR3 DNA is the only sequence kept; it has 45 bases, read in frame from the first base. The germline V gene supplies CDR1 SGHTA and CDR2 FQGTGA. Cut back by 6 bases and 1 base, the V and J ends lie 15 bases apart.

The sample comprised blood. The chain is assembled from TRBV7-3 and TRBJ1-1, and perhaps TRBD1 as D gene, on 5 matching bases. The origin of this receptor is a woman between 65 and 79 years old in good health. In nucleotide form, the sequence is TGTGCCAGCAGTTCAGGTTCGGGGGAGAACACTGAAGCTTTCTTT. It encodes CASSSGSGENTEAFF.